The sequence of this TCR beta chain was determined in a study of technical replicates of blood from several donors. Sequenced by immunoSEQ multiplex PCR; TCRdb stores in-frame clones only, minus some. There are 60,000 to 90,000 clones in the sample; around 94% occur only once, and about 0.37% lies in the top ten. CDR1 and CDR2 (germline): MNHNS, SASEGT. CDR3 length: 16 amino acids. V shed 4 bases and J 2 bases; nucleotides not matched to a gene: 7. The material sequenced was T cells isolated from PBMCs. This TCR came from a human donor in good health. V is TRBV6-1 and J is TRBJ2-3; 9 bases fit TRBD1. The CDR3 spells CASSVPGQGITDTQYF. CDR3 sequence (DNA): TGTGCCAGCAGTGTACCGGGACAGGGAATCACAGATACGCAGTATTTT.